This T cell receptor (beta chain) was identified during a study of neurological immune-mediated disorders. Study findings and constraints: HTLV-1-associated myelopathy led in TCR clonal expansion, while multiple sclerosis ranked lowest, below healthy controls.

With respect to this clonotype: The antigen is unknown. The DNA is left out, because the CDR3 cannot be placed on it with certainty; the CDR3 is given as TCRdb lists it.

It was by 5'RACE with 10-nucleotide random UMIs that the cDNA was made. TCRdb reanalysed the 5' RACE reads using MiXCR and keeps one entry per CDR3 protein. The sample gives 30,000 or so distinct CDR3 sequences, around 10% of which show up once; 7.8% is in the top ten. Where libraries were unsorted, they were derived from 2 million PBMCs stored at -80 degrees C. The sequencing input was PBMCs. This TCR was sampled from a man between 60 and 75 years old in good health.

The CDR3 protein is CASSLEVGEQYFGPGTGELFF. The chain couples TRBV5-1 to TRBJ2-2; the listed D gene, TRBD1, was not tested against the DNA. The CDR3 region is 21 residues in length, termini included. Germline V gene sequence: CDR1 SGHRS, CDR2 YFSETQ.